The 25 T cell receptor beta chains reported below all come from one sample, sequenced in a study of tumor-infiltrating lymphocytes in oesophageal squamous cell carcinoma. TCRdb independently ran MiXCR on the PCR reads; one entry per CDR3 protein. Of roughly 17,000 distinct CDR3 sequences in the sample, less than 50% were seen once. Sequenced material: normal esophageal tissue next to the tumor. The receptors originated from a female donor with esophageal squamous cell carcinoma.

The V call is TRBV7-2, the J call TRBJ2-7, with 8 bases aligning to TRBD2. Near its end, the DNA agrees better with TRBJ2-1, so the J call may be wrong. Germline V gene lookup returns CDR1 SGHTA and CDR2 FQGNSA. The CDR3 is 15 amino acids. The CDR3 loop reads CASSLSSGGNNEQFF. CDR3 coding DNA: TGTGCCAGCAGCCTCTCGAGCGGGGGTAACAATGAGCAGTTCTTC.

In its sample, this clonotype was seen many times. The chain couples TRBV5-1 to TRBJ2-3; maybe TRBD2 (5 bases). Per the germline V gene, CDR1 is SGHRS and CDR2 is YFSETQ. The CDR3 has 13 residues. V lost 4 bases and J 4 bases, leaving 10 bases between the germline ends. CDR3 bases: TGCGCCAGCAGCGGCACTAGATCAGATACGCAGTATTTT. Its translation: CASSGTRSDTQYF.

For this clonotype: The CDR3 does not close with the conserved phenylalanine or tryptophan, likely indicating a read error. No DNA is shown, since the ends of the CDR3 on it are uncertain; the CDR3 is the one TCRdb lists. The chain uses TRBV12-3 or TRBV12-4 and TRBJ2-3; the D segment call TRBD1 is taken from the table without a DNA check. From its first to its last residue, the CDR3 has 15 amino acids. CDR3 region: CASRLTPGGGYTFSS.

This sequence joins TRBV10-3 and TRBJ2-7; the D gene is possibly TRBD2 (6 bases). Germline V gene sequence: CDR1 ENHRY, CDR2 SYGVKD. V lost 4 bases to trimming and J lost 7 bases, with 20 bases between them. This CDR3 contains 15 residues. The CDR3: CAISAIWEEGYEQYF. The CDR3 DNA is TGTGCCATCAGTGCAATCTGGGAGGAGGGATATGAGCAGTACTTC.

With regard to this clonotype: A junction end diverges from the germline sequence, so it may reflect a read error. The chain recombines TRBV5-3 with TRBJ1-2; 8 bases agree with TRBD1. TRBV5-3 is an ORF; its function is uncertain. CDR3 length: 14 residues. The CDR3 loop is CASSLGQVNYGYTF. CDR3 sequence (DNA): TGTGCCAGCAGCTTGGGACAGGTGAACTATGGCTACACCTTC.

J is TRBJ2-5 and V is TRBV7-8; TRBD2 matches at 15 bases. Germline V gives CDR1 SGHVS, CDR2 FQNEAQ. The CDR3 totals 16 residues. V was clipped by 3 bases and J by 4 bases; unmatched bases: 3. The CDR3, as DNA: TGTGCCAGCAGCTTCCCGGGACTAGCGGGAGGAGAGACCCAGTACTTC. It translates to CASSFPGLAGGETQYF.

V and J are TRBV7-2 and TRBJ2-5; 12 bases are a match to TRBD2. The J call may not be correct, given that the DNA end is closer to TRBJ2-1. This CDR3 spans 13 amino acids. Germline V CDR1 and CDR2: SGHTA, FQGNSA. CDR3 protein: CASSLQTSGGQFF. In DNA, the CDR3 is TGTGCCAGCAGCTTACAGACTAGCGGGGGGCAGTTCTTC.

This clonotype was picked up many times. This may arise from a read error, as a much more abundant clone is one base away. The chain employs TRBV7-3 and TRBJ2-5; 8 bases are shared with TRBD2. The CDR3 extends over 15 amino acids. The germline CDR1 and CDR2 sequences are SGHTA and FQGTGA. V lost 6 bases, J lost 11 bases, and 17 bases stayed unmatched. The DNA of the CDR3 is TGTGCCAGCAGGTTAGCGGGGTCCACCTACAATGAGCAGTACTTC. Its translation is CASRLAGSTYNEQYF.

The rearrangement joins TRBV7-2 to TRBJ2-5; D gene unclear. The J call may be mistaken, given a closer DNA end match to TRBJ2-7. Per the germline V gene, CDR1 is SGHTA and CDR2 is FQGNSA. This CDR3 comprises 14 residues. CDR3 in amino acids: CASSLVDRAYEQYF. The DNA for the CDR3 is TGTGCCAGCAGCTTAGTTGATAGAGCCTACGAGCAGTACTTC.

The rearrangement uses TRBV10-3 and TRBJ2-6, with D possibly TRBD2 on 7 matching bases. V lost 2 bases, J lost 4 bases, and 18 bases lay in between. The CDR3 runs 18 residues. Germline V gene lookup returns CDR1 ENHRY and CDR2 SYGVKD. As DNA, the CDR3 is TGTGCCATCAGTGAGCCCCGCGGGGGCGGCTCGGGGGCCAACGTCCTGACTTTC. Its translation is CAISEPRGGGSGANVLTF.

The chain joins TRBV5-1 to TRBJ2-2, with 10 nucleotides matching TRBD2. V gave up 5 bases and J gave up 5 bases; unmatched junction bases: 3. CDR1 and CDR2 from the germline V gene are SGHRS and YFSETQ. The CDR3 runs 14 residues. The CDR3 DNA follows: TGCGCCAGCAGGGCGACTAGCGGGACCGGGGAGCTGTTTTTT. Encoded protein: CASRATSGTGELFF.

This clonotype appeared many times. This rearrangement joins TRBV2 to TRBJ1-1; D call uncertain. V was cut by 6 bases and J by 1 base, with 12 bases left in between. Germline CDR1 is SNHLY and CDR2 is FYNNEI. This CDR3 has 14 residues. CDR3 sequence (DNA): TGTGCCAGCAGACACCAGATCTCGAACACTGAAGCTTTCTTT. Translation: CASRHQISNTEAFF.

In its sample, this clonotype was seen many times. The V gene is TRBV6-1, the J gene TRBJ1-6; the match to TRBD1 covers 7 bases. The trim removed 5 bases at V and 6 bases at J, leaving 7 bases unmatched. Germline CDR1 reads MNHNS; CDR2 reads SASEGT. This CDR3 region has 15 residues. The CDR3 spells CASSYGGQFNSPLHF. CDR3 nucleotides: TGTGCCAGCAGTTATGGGGGACAGTTTAATTCACCCCTCCACTTT.

This chain links TRBV11-3 with TRBJ2-7; 10 bases line up with TRBD2. The J call could be wrong; TRBJ2-1 is a better fit for the DNA end. This CDR3 comprises 17 residues. Germline V lookup: CDR1 SGHNT, CDR2 YENEEA. CDR3 DNA: TGTGCCAGCAGCGAAGGATCGGGACTAGCGTCCTACAATGAGCAGTTCTTC. Translation: CASSEGSGLASYNEQFF.

In this sample, this clonotype turned up many times. The gene calls are TRBV6-1 and TRBJ1-5; no clear D gene. Germline loops: CDR1 MNHNS, CDR2 SASEGT. The CDR3 is 13 amino acids. V dropped 7 bases and J dropped 1 base, with 8 bases sitting between them. Here the CDR3 reads CASTLGSNQPQHF. CDR3 coding DNA: TGTGCCAGCACCTTGGGGAGCAATCAGCCCCAGCATTTT.

The chain has TRBV7-2 and TRBJ2-3; 10 bases align to TRBD2. CDR1 and CDR2 from the germline V gene are SGHTA and FQGNSA. The CDR3 extends over 20 amino acids. Unmatched junction bases numbered 15, after V lost 1 base and J lost 2 bases. CDR3 in amino acids: CASSLVFFRVAGGNTDTQYF. The CDR3 bases are TGTGCCAGCAGCTTAGTGTTTTTTAGAGTAGCGGGAGGAAACACAGATACGCAGTATTTT.

This chain connects TRBV7-2 to TRBJ2-5; 10 bases are shared with TRBD1. CDR1 and CDR2 (germline): SGHTA, FQGNSA. This CDR3 spans 15 amino acids. The V segment lost 5 bases and the J segment 4 bases; nucleotides outside the gene matches: 7. CDR3 amino acids: CASSMGQGFRETQYF. As DNA, the CDR3 is TGTGCCAGCAGCATGGGACAGGGGTTTCGAGAGACCCAGTACTTC.

The chain employs TRBV7-2 and TRBJ2-5; possibly TRBD2 for D (6 bases). The germline gives CDR1 SGHTA, CDR2 FQGNSA. The CDR3 length is 16 residues. V dropped 5 bases and J dropped 5 bases, with 21 bases sitting between them. The CDR3 DNA follows: TGTGCCAGCAGCCTACCTAGCCGGGAGAGGTGGGAGACCCAGTACTTC. Its translation is CASSLPSRERWETQYF.

This clonotype was found many times. The chain employs TRBV10-1 and TRBJ2-7; the D gene could be TRBD1 or TRBD2 (5 bases each). The CDR3 runs 16 residues. The V end lost 0 bases, the J end lost 0 bases, and 12 bases lay between the germline ends. Germline V gene data show CDR1 as WNHNN and CDR2 as SYGVQD (reference sequence). The CDR3 region has the DNA TGCGCCAGCAGTGAGTCGGGGGACCCAAGCTCCTACGAGCAGTACTTC. It yields the protein CASSESGDPSSYEQYF.

In the case of this clonotype: The junction does not match germline at one end; this may be a read error. The genes are TRBV28 and TRBJ2-5; D is undetermined. CDR1 is MDHEN and CDR2 is SYDVKM in the germline V gene. The CDR3 contains 11 residues. The DNA for the CDR3 is TGTGCCAGCAGTTTCCAGGCCGGGCCGTTCTTC. Its protein is CASSFQAGPFF.

The chain uses TRBV7-2 and TRBJ2-3; TRBD1 might be the D (7 bases). The last part of the DNA fits TRBJ2-7 better; the J call may be wrong. Germline values: CDR1 SGHTA, CDR2 FQGNSA. The CDR3 consists of 15 residues. CDR3 loop: CASSSTDRRGSEQYF. The DNA of the CDR3 is TGTGCCAGCAGCTCTACGGACAGGAGGGGTTCCGAGCAGTACTTC.

This clonotype has a handful of counts. The rearrangement joins TRBV5-1 to TRBJ2-7; TRBD2 matches at 8 bases. CDR1 and CDR2 (germline): SGHRS, YFSETQ. V shed 4 bases and J 2 bases; nucleotides not matched to a gene: 5. There are 14 residues in the CDR3. The CDR3 loop reads CASSQPGLAYEQYF. The CDR3 bases are TGCGCCAGCAGCCAACCGGGACTAGCCTACGAGCAGTACTTC.

In its sample, this clonotype is medium-sized. The chain uses TRBV6-1 and TRBJ2-2; D is unresolved. V was pared by 2 bases and J by 6 bases, with 7 bases between. Germline V gene sequence: CDR1 MNHNS, CDR2 SASEGT. The CDR3 covers 13 residues. The CDR3 DNA sequence: TGTGCCAGCAGTGAAAACATAGCCGGGGAGCTGTTTTTT. Amino acids: CASSENIAGELFF.

This clonotype showed up many times. The chain links TRBV10-1 to TRBJ1-1; D gene uncertain. V lost 3 bases and J 5 bases, leaving 13 bases between the germline ends. The germline V gene has CDR1 WNHNN and CDR2 SYGVQD (reference sequence). The CDR3 has 14 amino acids. This chain's CDR3 is CASSDNGMRTEAFF. The CDR3 DNA sequence: TGCGCCAGCAGTGATAACGGGATGAGAACTGAAGCTTTCTTT.

This clonotype counts as medium-sized. The chain employs TRBV10-3 and TRBJ2-1; the match to TRBD2 covers 7 bases. With 4 bases clipped from V and 3 bases from J, the junction kept 9 bases outside the gene matches. The V gene's germline CDR1 is ENHRY and CDR2 SYGVKD. This CDR3 comprises 16 residues. The CDR3 loop reads CAISADHGGGYNEQFF. CDR3 in DNA: TGTGCCATCAGTGCCGACCATGGCGGGGGCTACAATGAGCAGTTCTTC.